Below, 26 T cell receptor beta chains from the same sample are listed, as sequenced in a study of control samples from healthy donors and cancer patients. The data were produced by immunoSEQ multiplex PCR, yet TCRdb's version contains in-frame clones alone and is incomplete. The sample has about 150,000 clones; about 94% are singletons. The specimen was blood. These receptors all come from a man between 35 and 55 years old in good health.

This rearrangement joins TRBV6-6 to TRBJ2-3, with TRBD1 identical over 9 bases. Germline V gene sequence: CDR1 MNHNY, CDR2 SVGAGI (reference sequence). CDR3 size: 13 residues. Germline trimming cut 7 bases from V and 7 bases from J; bases unmatched to any gene: 6. CDR3 in amino acids: CASTQGQGNTQYF. CDR3 DNA: TGTGCCAGCACCCAAGGACAGGGGAATACGCAGTATTTT.

The rearrangement uses TRBV9 and TRBJ2-3, with 14 bases aligning to TRBD2. The CDR3 spans 18 residues. The V gene's germline CDR1 is SGDLS and CDR2 YYNGEE. V gave up 2 bases and J gave up 5 bases; unmatched junction bases: 10. The CDR3 loop reads CASSVRLAGGLLVDTQYF. CDR3 nucleotide sequence: TGTGCCAGCAGCGTGAGACTAGCGGGGGGGCTTTTAGTAGATACGCAGTATTTT.

This chain uses TRBV19 with TRBJ1-2; 7 bases agree with TRBD1. The CDR3 covers 15 residues. The V gene end was trimmed by 10 bases and the J gene end by 4 bases; junction bases not matched to a gene: 15. CDR1 LNHDA and CDR2 SQIVND come from the germline V gene (reference sequence). CDR3 sequence: CATFSGGGAAYGYTF. For the CDR3, the DNA is TGTGCCACCTTTTCGGGAGGGGGCGCCGCCTATGGCTACACCTTC.

The chain links TRBV2 to TRBJ1-1; maybe TRBD1 (6 bases). Between the trimmed V and J ends, which lost 8 bases and 4 bases, there was a span of 17 bases. Germline values: CDR1 SNHLY, CDR2 FYNNEI. The CDR3 consists of 14 residues. The CDR3 DNA reads TGTGCCAGCGATTTCCCGCAGGGGACCACTGAAGCTTTCTTT. Translation: CASDFPQGTTEAFF. Combining the CDR3 with reference TRBV2 and TRBJ1-1 gives the whole variable domain EPEVTQTPSHQVTQMGQEVILRCVPISNHLYFYWYRQILGQKVEFLVSFYNNEISEKSEIFDDQFSVERPDGSNFTLKIRSTKLEDSAMYFCASDFPQGTTEAFFGQGTRLTVV.

The CDR3 loop is CASSQTGGGADTQYF. The DNA of the CDR3 is TGTGCCAGCAGTCAAACAGGGGGGGGCGCAGATACGCAGTATTTT. The chain employs TRBV3-1 (or the pseudogene TRBV3-2) and TRBJ2-3, with D possibly TRBD1 on 8 matching bases. Germline V gene sequence: CDR1 LGHDT, CDR2 YNNKEL (reference sequence). The V end was cut by 6 bases, the J end by 4 bases, with 17 bases between. This CDR3 region has 15 residues.

The chain combines TRBV6-5 with TRBJ2-7; D is undetermined. This CDR3 is 14 amino acids long. Between the trimmed V and J ends, which lost 0 bases and 1 base, there was a span of 7 bases. The V gene's germline CDR1 is MNHEY and CDR2 SVGAGI. CDR3 sequence: CASSYSPASYEQYF. Written as DNA, the CDR3 is TGTGCCAGCAGTTACTCTCCGGCGTCCTACGAGCAGTACTTC.

The rearrangement uses TRBV19 and TRBJ2-1; 9 bases agree with TRBD2. J lost 0 bases, V lost 5 bases, and 5 bases had no gene match. In germline, CDR1 is LNHDA, CDR2 SQIVND (reference sequence). The CDR3 length is 16 residues. As DNA, the CDR3 is TGTGCCAGTAGTCTATTAGCGGGGGCCTCCTACAATGAGCAGTTCTTC. This sequence encodes CASSLLAGASYNEQFF.

V is TRBV12-3 or TRBV12-4 and J is TRBJ1-4, with no clear D. The germline V and J ends were trimmed by 3 bases and 7 bases, with 6 bases remaining between them. The CDR3 is made up of 12 amino acids. The CDR3 region is CASSLVGEKLFF. The CDR3, as DNA: TGTGCCAGCAGTTTGGTGGGTGAAAAACTGTTTTTT.

This sequence joins TRBV7-9 and TRBJ2-7; tentatively, D is TRBD2 (5 bases). Germline loops: CDR1 SEHNR, CDR2 FQNEAQ (reference sequence). The V and J ends lost 8 bases and 0 bases respectively, with 20 bases between them. The CDR3 is 16 amino acids. The CDR3 region is CASSHPSDGGSYEQYF. DNA for the CDR3: TGTGCCAGCTCCCATCCCTCCGACGGAGGCTCCTACGAGCAGTACTTC. Drawing the rest from reference TRBV7-9 and TRBJ2-7, the complete variable domain is DTGVSQNPRHKITKRGQNVTFRCDPISEHNRLYWYRQTLGQGPEFLTYFQNEAQLEKSRLLSDRFSAERPKGSFSTLEIQRTEQGDSAMYLCASSHPSDGGSYEQYFGPGTRLTVT.

This clone was seen once. The genes are TRBV19 and TRBJ1-5; D ambiguous. V was trimmed by 5 bases and J by 6 bases, leaving 11 bases between them. Germline V gene data show CDR1 as LNHDA and CDR2 as SQIVND (reference sequence). The CDR3 covers 13 residues. CDR3 nucleotide sequence: TGTGCCAGTAGTGCGGGGATTCCTCAGCCCCAGCATTTT. Its protein product is CASSAGIPQPQHF.

This clone was seen a single time. The genes are TRBV12-5 and TRBJ1-2, with D uncertain. The CDR3 sequence is 14 residues long. The germline gives CDR1 LGHNT, CDR2 FRNRAP. V was shortened by 3 bases and J by 2 bases, with 10 bases between the two germline ends. CDR3 DNA sequence: TGTGCTAGTGGTTTCGTTCGTCTGAACTATGGCTACACCTTC. Translation gives CASGFVRLNYGYTF.

The genes are TRBV14 and TRBJ1-1; D ambiguous. Deletions cut 0 bases from V and 12 bases from J, with 14 bases between. CDR1 is SGHDN, CDR2 FVKESK, per germline. This CDR3 has 13 amino acids. The CDR3 DNA is TGTGCCAGCAGCCAAGATCCCCAGATGATACCTTTCTTT. It specifies CASSQDPQMIPFF.

This clone was recorded only once. This rearrangement joins TRBV6-5 to TRBJ1-4; 7 bases map to TRBD1. Unmatched junction bases numbered 5, after V lost 2 bases and J lost 5 bases. In germline, CDR1 is MNHEY, CDR2 SVGAGI. CDR3 length equals 15 residues. The chain's CDR3 is CASSYRQGGNEKLFF. CDR3 DNA: TGTGCCAGCAGTTACAGGCAGGGGGGCAATGAAAAACTGTTTTTT.

The chain couples TRBV24-1 to TRBJ2-5, with D tentatively TRBD1 or TRBD2 (6 bases each). The CDR3 covers 16 residues. Looked up from germline, CDR1 is KGHDR and CDR2 is SFDVKD. Between the trimmed V and J ends, which lost 2 bases and 5 bases, there was a span of 17 bases. CDR3: CATSDSRDNLGETQYF. The DNA of the CDR3 is TGTGCCACCAGTGATTCGCGGGACAACCTAGGGGAGACCCAGTACTTC.

This chain uses TRBV5-4 with TRBJ1-2, with a possible D match to TRBD1 (5 bases). Trimming shortened V by 1 base and J by 4 bases, and 14 bases separated the two germline ends. The CDR3 loop spans 15 amino acids. CDR1 and CDR2 from the germline V gene are SGHNT and YYREEE (reference sequence). CDR3 DNA: TGTGCCAGCAGCTTGCCGCAGAGTGGGGGCTATGGCTACACCTTC. Translating it yields CASSLPQSGGYGYTF.

V and J are TRBV6-1 and TRBJ2-1; TRBD2 agrees at 9 bases. This CDR3 spans 15 amino acids. Germline V lookup: CDR1 MNHNS, CDR2 SASEGT. The junction had 7 bases not matched to a gene; V was cut back by 1 base and J by 9 bases. The CDR3 spells CASSEGLAGRFEQFF. The CDR3 DNA reads as TGTGCCAGCAGTGAAGGGCTAGCGGGGAGGTTTGAGCAGTTCTTC.

This chain links TRBV21-1 with TRBJ1-2; the tabulated D call, TRBD1, remains unverified against the DNA. TRBV21-1 is recorded as a pseudogene. The CDR3 has 19 amino acids. This CDR3 reads CASSKRSTPGRYPNYGYTF. CDR3 DNA sequence: TGTGCCAGCAGCAAGAGATCCACTCCAGGGCGCTACCCTAACTATGGCTACACCTTC.

The V call is TRBV27, the J call TRBJ2-3; D unclear. CDR1 and CDR2 from the germline V gene are MNHEY and SMNVEV (reference sequence). This CDR3 comprises 16 residues. V gave up 8 bases and J gave up 0 bases, with 18 bases separating them. The CDR3 spells CASRPEGFLSTDTQYF. The CDR3 nucleotides read TGTGCCAGCCGGCCAGAAGGTTTTCTAAGCACAGATACGCAGTATTTT.

V gene TRBV7-2 combines with J gene TRBJ2-2; 7 bases map to TRBD2. The CDR3 has 17 amino acids. V gave up 5 bases and J gave up 1 base; unmatched junction bases: 10. Germline V gene sequence: CDR1 SGHTA, CDR2 FQGNSA. The CDR3 nucleotides read TGTGCCAGCAGCCTCATGACGGGCGGGGGGAACACCGGGGAGCTGTTTTTT. As protein: CASSLMTGGGNTGELFF. Full variable domain (remainder filled in from reference TRBV7-2 and TRBJ2-2): GAGVSQSPSNKVTEKGKDVELRCDPISGHTALYWYRQSLGQGLEFLIYFQGNSAPDKSGLPSDRFSAERTGGSVSTLTIQRTQQEDSAVYLCASSLMTGGGNTGELFFGEGSRLTVL.

The chain recombines TRBV27 with TRBJ1-2; D unclear. CDR3 size: 15 residues. V lost 7 bases and J lost 4, with 19 bases in between. The germline gives CDR1 MNHEY, CDR2 SMNVEV (reference sequence). The CDR3 spells CASKASRTSSYGYTF. The CDR3 nucleotides are TGTGCCAGCAAAGCGTCCCGAACGTCAAGCTATGGCTACACCTTC.

The gene calls are TRBV5-5 and TRBJ1-6, with D maybe TRBD1 (6 bases). V gave up 4 bases and J gave up 3 bases, with 17 bases separating them. The CDR3 runs 17 residues. Looked up from germline, CDR1 is SGHKS and CDR2 is YYEKEE (reference sequence). CDR3: CASSPEQGAFYNSPLHF. CDR3 sequence (DNA): TGTGCCAGCAGCCCGGAACAGGGTGCTTTCTATAATTCACCCCTCCACTTT.

V gene TRBV7-9 combines with J gene TRBJ1-4; 8 nucleotides agree with TRBD1. The CDR3 sequence is 13 residues long. V was clipped by 11 bases and J by 8 bases; unmatched bases: 10. CDR1 is SEHNR, CDR2 FQNEAQ, per germline (reference sequence). As DNA, the CDR3 is TGTGCCGGACGGACAGGGAATGGGGAAAAACTGTTTTTT. Protein: CAGRTGNGEKLFF.

This rearrangement joins TRBV5-4 to TRBJ2-3; D not certain. Germline assignment: CDR1 SGHNT and CDR2 YYREEE (reference sequence). This CDR3 contains 15 residues. With 0 bases removed from V and 2 bases from J, the gap between germline ends came to 10 bases. In DNA, the CDR3 is TGTGCCAGCAGCTTGGCCGGAGTACCCACAGATACGCAGTATTTT. Its translation is CASSLAGVPTDTQYF.

The V gene is TRBV3-1 (or the pseudogene TRBV3-2), the J gene TRBJ2-3, with TRBD2 identical over 11 bases. Germline trimming cut 1 base from V and 3 bases from J; bases unmatched to any gene: 0. CDR1 and CDR2 from the germline V gene are LGHDT and YNNKEL (reference sequence). The CDR3 is 15 amino acids. CDR3 amino acids: CASSQGTSGTDTQYF. CDR3 nucleotides: TGTGCCAGCAGCCAAGGGACTAGCGGGACAGATACGCAGTATTTT.

This chain joins TRBV5-1 and TRBJ1-6; 7 bases match TRBD1. V lost 1 base to trimming and J lost 7 bases; unmatched junction nucleotides: 8. The CDR3 runs to 16 residues. The germline V gene has CDR1 SGHRS and CDR2 YFSETQ. The CDR3: CASSLLAQGVNSPLHF. The CDR3 DNA reads as TGCGCCAGCAGCTTGTTGGCGCAGGGGGTAAATTCACCCCTCCACTTT.

V is TRBV6-5 and J is TRBJ1-1; 12 bases are shared with TRBD1. The CDR3 spans 15 residues. The germline gives CDR1 MNHEY, CDR2 SVGAGI. After removal of 6 bases from V and 5 bases from J, the junction contained 7 bases not matched to a gene. As DNA, the CDR3 is TGTGCCAGCAGCCGTGGGGACAGGGGGCGTACTGAAGCTTTCTTT. It codes for CASSRGDRGRTEAFF.